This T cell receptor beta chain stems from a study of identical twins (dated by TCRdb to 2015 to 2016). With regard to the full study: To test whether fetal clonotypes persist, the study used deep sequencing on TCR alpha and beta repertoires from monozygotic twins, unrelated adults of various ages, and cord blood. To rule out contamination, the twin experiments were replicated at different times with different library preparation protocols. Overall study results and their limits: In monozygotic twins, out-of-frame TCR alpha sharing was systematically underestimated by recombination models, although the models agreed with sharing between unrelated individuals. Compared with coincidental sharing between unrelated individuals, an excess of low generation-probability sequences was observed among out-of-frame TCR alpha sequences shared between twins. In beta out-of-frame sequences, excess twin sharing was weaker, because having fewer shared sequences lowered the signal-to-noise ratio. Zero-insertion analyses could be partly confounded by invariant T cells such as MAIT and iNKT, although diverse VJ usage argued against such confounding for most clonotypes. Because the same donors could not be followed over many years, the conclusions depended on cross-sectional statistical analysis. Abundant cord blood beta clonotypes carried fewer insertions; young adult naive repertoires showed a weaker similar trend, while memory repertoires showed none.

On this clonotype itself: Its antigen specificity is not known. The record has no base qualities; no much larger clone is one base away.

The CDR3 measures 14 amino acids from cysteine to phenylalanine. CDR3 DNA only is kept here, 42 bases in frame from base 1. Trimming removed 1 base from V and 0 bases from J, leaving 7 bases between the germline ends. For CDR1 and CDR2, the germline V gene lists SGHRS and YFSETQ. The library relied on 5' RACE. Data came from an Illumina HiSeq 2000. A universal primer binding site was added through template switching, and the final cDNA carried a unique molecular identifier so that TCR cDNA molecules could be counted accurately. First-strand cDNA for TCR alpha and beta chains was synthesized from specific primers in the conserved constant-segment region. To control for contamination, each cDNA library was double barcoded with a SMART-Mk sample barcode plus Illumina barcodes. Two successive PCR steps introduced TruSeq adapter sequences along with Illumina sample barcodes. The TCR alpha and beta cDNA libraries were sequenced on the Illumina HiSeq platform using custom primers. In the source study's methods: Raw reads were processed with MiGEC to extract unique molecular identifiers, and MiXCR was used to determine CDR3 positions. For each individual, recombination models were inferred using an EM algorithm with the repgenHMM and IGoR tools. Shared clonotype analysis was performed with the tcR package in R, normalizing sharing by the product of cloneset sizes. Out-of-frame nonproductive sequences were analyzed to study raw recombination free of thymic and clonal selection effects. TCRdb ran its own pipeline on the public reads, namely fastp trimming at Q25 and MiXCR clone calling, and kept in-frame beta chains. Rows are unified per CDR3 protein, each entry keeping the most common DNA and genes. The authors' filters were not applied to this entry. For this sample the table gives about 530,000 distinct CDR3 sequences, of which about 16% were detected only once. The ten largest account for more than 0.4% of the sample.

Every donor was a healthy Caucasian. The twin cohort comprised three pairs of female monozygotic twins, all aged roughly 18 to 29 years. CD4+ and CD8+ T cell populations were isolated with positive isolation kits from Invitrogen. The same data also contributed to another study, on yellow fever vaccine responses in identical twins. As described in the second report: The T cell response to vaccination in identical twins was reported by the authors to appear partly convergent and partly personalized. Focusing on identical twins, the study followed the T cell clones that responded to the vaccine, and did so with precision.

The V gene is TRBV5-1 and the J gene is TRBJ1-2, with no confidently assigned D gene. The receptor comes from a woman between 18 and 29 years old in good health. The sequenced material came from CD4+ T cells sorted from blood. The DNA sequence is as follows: TGCGCCAGCAGCTTGAGAGAGACTAACTATGGCTACACCTTC. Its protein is CASSLRETNYGYTF. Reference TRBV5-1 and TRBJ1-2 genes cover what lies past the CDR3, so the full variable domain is KAGVTQTPRYLIKTRGQQVTLSCSPISGHRSVSWYQQTPGQGLQFLFEYFSETQRNKGNFPGRFSGRQFSNSRSEMNVSTLELGDSALYLCASSLRETNYGYTFGSGTRLTVV.